Reported below is one TCR beta chain. This sample is drawn from a study of shared clonotypes between healthy human individuals. Libraries were prepared by immunoSEQ multiplex PCR; TCRdb keeps only in-frame clonotypes and omits some of them. The top ten clones hold about 0.52% of a sample with more than 1 million clones, roughly 74% of them seen once. Source material: memory CD4+ T cells from PBMCs. Subset noted: CD45RA-negative fraction. This clonotype was obtained from a man aged 18 to 30 in good health. Some clones in this sample may be carry-over from other donors' samples.

CDR3 in amino acids: CASSVEGEQYF. CDR3 nucleotides: TGTGCCAGCAGTGTAGAAGGGGAGCAGTACTTC. The chain uses TRBV2 and TRBJ2-7; no clear D. V was pared by 4 bases and J by 7 bases, with 8 bases between. Germline CDR1 reads SNHLY; CDR2 reads FYNNEI. This CDR3 is 11 amino acids long.